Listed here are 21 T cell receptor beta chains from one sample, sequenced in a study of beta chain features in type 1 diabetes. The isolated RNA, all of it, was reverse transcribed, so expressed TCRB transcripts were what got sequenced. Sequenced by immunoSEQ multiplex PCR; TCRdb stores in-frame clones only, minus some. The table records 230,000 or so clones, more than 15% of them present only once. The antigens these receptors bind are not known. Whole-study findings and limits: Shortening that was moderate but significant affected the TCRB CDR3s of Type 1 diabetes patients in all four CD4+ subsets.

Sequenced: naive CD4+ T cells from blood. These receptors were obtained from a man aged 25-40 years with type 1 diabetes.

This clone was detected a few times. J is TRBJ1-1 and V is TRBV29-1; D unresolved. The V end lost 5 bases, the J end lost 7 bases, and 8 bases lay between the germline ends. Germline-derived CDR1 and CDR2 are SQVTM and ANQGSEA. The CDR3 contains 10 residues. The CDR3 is CSVKQVEAFF. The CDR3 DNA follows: TGCAGCGTTAAGCAGGTTGAAGCTTTCTTT. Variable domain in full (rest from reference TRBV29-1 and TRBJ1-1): SAVISQKPSRDICQRGTSLTIQCQVDSQVTMMFWYRQQPGQSLTLIATANQGSEATYESGFVIDKFPISRPNLTFSTLTVSNMSPEDSSIYLCSVKQVEAFFGQGTRLTVV.

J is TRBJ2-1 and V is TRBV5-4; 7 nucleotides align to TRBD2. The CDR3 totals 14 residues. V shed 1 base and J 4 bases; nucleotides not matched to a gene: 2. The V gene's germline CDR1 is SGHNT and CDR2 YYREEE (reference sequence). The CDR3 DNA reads TGTGCCAGCAGCTTGCGGGAGGAGTACAATGAGCAGTTCTTC. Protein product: CASSLREEYNEQFF.

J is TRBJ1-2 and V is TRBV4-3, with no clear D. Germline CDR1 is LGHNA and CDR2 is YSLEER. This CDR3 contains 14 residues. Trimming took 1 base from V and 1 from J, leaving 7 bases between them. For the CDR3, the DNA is TGCGCCAGCAGCCAAGCAGCAGTTAACTATGGCTACACCTTC. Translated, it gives CASSQAAVNYGYTF.

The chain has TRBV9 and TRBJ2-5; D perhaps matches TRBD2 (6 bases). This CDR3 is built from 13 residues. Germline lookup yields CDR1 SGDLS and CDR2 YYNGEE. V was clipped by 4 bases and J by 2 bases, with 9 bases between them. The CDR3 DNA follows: TGTGCCAGCAGCACGGGAGTTCAAGAGACCCAGTACTTC. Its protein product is CASSTGVQETQYF.

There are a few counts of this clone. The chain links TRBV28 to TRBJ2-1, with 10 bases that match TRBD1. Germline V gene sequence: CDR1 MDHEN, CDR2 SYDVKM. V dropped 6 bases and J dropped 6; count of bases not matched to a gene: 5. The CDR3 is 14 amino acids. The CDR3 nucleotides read TGTGCCAGCAGCGGACAGGGGGGATTCAATGAGCAGTTCTTC. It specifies CASSGQGGFNEQFF.

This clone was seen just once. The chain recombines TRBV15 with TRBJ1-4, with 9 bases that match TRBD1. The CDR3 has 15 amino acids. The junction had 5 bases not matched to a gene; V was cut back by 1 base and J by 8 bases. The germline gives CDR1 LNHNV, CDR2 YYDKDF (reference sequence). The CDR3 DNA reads TGTGCCACCAGCAGAGGGGACAGGGTCGGGGAAAAACTGTTTTTT. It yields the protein CATSRGDRVGEKLFF.

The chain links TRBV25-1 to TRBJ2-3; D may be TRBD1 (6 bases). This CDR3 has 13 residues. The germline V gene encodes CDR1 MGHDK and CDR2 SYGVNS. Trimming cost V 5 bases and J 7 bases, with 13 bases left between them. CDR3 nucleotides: TGTGCCAGCAGTCGCCCCAGGGGCCATACGCAGTATTTT. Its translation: CASSRPRGHTQYF.

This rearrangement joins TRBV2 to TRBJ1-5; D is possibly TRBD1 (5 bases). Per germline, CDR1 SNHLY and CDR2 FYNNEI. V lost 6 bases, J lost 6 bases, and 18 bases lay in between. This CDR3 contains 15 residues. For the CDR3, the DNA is TGTGCCAGCAGCCAACTCCAGGATCAGGGTCAGCCCCAGCATTTT. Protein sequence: CASSQLQDQGQPQHF.

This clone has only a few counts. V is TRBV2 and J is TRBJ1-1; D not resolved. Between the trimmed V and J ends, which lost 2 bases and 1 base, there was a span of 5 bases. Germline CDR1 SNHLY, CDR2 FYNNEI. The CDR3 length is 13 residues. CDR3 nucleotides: TGTGCCAGCAGTGAATCTGGGAACACTGAAGCTTTCTTT. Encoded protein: CASSESGNTEAFF.

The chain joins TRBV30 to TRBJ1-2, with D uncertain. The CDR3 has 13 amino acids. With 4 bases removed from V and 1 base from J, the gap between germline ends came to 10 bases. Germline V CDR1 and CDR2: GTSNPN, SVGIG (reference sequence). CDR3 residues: CAWKEGYNYGYTF. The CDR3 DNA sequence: TGTGCCTGGAAAGAGGGTTATAACTATGGCTACACCTTC.

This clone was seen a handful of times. CDR3: CASSPAGQGADTQYF. Here the CDR3 DNA reads TGTGCCAGCAGCCCGGCGGGACAGGGGGCAGATACGCAGTATTTT. The chain recombines TRBV5-4 with TRBJ2-3; 11 positions agree with TRBD1. V lost 4 bases, J lost 4 bases, and 5 bases stayed unmatched. The germline V gene has CDR1 SGHNT and CDR2 YYREEE (reference sequence). The CDR3 length is 15 residues.

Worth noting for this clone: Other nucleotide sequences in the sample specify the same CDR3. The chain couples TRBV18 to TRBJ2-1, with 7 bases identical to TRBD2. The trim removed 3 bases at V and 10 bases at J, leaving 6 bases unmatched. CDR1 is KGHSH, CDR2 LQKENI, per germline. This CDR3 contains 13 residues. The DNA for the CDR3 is TGTGCCAGCTCACCGAGAGCTAGCGGAGAGCAGTTCTTC. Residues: CASSPRASGEQFF. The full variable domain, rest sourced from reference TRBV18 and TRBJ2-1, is NAGVMQNPRHLVRRRGQEARLRCSPMKGHSHVYWYRQLPEEGLKFMVYLQKENIIDESGMPKERFSAEFPKEGPSILRIQQVVRGDSAAYFCASSPRASGEQFFGPGTRLTVL.

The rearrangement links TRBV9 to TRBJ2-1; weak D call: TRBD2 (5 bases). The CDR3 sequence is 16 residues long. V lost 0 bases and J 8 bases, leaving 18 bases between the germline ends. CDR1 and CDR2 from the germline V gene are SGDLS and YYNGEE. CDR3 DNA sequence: TGTGCCAGCAGCGTAGCTCCACCACCCGTCGGGGATGAGCAGTTCTTC. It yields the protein CASSVAPPPVGDEQFF. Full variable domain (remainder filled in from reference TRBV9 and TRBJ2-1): DSGVTQTPKHLITATGQRVTLRCSPRSGDLSVYWYQQSLDQGLQFLIQYYNGEERAKGNILERFSAQQFPDLHSELNLSSLELGDSALYFCASSVAPPPVGDEQFFGPGTRLTVL.

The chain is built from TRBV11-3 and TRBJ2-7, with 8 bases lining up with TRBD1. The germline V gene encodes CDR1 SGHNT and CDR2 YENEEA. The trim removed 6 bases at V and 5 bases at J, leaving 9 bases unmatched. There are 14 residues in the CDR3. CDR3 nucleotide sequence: TGTGCCAGCAGTCCCAGGACAGGGAGCAACGAGCAGTACTTC. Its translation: CASSPRTGSNEQYF. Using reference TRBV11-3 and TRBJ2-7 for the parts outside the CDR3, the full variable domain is EAGVVQSPRYKIIEKKQPVAFWCNPISGHNTLYWYLQNLGQGPELLIRYENEEAVDDSQLPKDRFSAERLKGVDSTLKIQPAELGDSAVYLCASSPRTGSNEQYFGPGTRLTVT.

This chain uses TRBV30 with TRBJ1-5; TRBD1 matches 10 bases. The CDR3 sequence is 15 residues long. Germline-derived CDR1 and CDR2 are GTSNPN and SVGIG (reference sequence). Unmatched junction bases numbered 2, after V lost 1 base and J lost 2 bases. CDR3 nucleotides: TGTGCCTGGAGTGGACAGGGGGCAGGCAATCAGCCCCAGCATTTT. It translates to CAWSGQGAGNQPQHF.

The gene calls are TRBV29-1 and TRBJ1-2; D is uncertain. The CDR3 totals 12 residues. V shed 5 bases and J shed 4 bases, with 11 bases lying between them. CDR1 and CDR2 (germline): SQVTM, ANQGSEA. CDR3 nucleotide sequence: TGCAGCGTTCGGGATCAAGGCTATGGCTACACCTTC. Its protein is CSVRDQGYGYTF.

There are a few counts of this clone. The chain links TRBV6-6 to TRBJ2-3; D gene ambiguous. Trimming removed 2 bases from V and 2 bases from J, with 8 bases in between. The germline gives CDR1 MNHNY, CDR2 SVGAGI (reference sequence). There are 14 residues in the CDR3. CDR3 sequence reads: CASSYAGPTDTQYF. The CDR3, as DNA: TGTGCCAGCAGTTACGCTGGGCCCACAGATACGCAGTATTTT.

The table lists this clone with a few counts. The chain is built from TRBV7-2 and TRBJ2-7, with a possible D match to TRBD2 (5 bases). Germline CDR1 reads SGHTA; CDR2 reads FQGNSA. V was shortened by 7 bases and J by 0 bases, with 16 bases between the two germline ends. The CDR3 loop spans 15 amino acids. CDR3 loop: CASTPGGGRSYEQYF. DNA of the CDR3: TGTGCCAGCACCCCCGGAGGAGGACGCTCCTACGAGCAGTACTTC.

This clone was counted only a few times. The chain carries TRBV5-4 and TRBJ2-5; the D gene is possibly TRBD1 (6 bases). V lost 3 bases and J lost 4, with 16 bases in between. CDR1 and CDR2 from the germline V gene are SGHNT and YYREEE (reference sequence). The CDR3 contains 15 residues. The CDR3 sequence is CASSWPRGGGETQYF. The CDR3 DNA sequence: TGTGCCAGCAGCTGGCCCAGGGGCGGAGGAGAGACCCAGTACTTC.

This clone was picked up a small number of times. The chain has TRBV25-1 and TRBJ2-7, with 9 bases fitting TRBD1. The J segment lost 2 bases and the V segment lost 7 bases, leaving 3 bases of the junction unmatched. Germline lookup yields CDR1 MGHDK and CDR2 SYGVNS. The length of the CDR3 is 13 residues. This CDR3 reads CASTGQGPYEQYF. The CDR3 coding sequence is TGTGCCAGCACGGGACAGGGTCCCTACGAGCAGTACTTC.

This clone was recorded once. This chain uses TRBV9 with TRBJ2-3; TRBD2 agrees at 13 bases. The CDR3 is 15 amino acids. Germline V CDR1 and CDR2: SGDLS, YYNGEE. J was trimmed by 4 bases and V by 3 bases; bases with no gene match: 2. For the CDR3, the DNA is TGTGCCAGCAGCGGGACTAGCGGGAGAGCAGATACGCAGTATTTT. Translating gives CASSGTSGRADTQYF.